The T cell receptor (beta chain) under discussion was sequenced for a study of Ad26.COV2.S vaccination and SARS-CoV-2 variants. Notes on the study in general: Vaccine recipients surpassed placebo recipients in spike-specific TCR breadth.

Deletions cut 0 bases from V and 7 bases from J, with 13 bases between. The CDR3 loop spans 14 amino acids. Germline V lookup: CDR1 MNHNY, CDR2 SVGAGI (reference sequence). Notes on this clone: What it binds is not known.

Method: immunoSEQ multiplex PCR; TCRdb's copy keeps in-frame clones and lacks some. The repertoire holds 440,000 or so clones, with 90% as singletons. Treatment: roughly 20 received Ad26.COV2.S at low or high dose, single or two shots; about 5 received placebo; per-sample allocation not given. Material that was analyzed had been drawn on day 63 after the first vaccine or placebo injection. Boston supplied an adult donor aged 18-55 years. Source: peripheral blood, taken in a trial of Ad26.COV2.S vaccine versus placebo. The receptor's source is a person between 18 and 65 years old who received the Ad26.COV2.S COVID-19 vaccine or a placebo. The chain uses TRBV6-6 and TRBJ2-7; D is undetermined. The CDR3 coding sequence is TGTGCCAGCAGTTACTCCGCCACTCGTCCGGAGCAGTACTTC. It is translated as CASSYSATRPEQYF.